This entry describes one TCR beta chain. This entry comes from a study of cytomegalovirus exposure and HLA in healthy donors. The CDR3 has 14 amino acids. The V and J ends lost 6 bases and 6 bases, in that order; junction bases with no gene match: 3. CDR1 and CDR2 from the germline V gene are MNHEY and SVGAGI. Primers for the PCR totalled 60 Vbeta and 13 Jbeta. TCRdb's copy holds only in-frame clones and misses some; the assay was immunoSEQ multiplex PCR. Here the sample spans 100,000 or so clones, roughly 83% being singletons. The receptor's source is a female donor in good health and CMV-seropositive. The sequenced material came from PBMCs. The chain couples TRBV6-5 to TRBJ2-5; 14 bases match TRBD2. The CDR3 coding sequence is TGTGCCAGCAGACGACTAGCGGGAGGGCAGACCCAGTACTTC. As protein: CASRRLAGGQTQYF.